This entry concerns a single T cell receptor beta chain. Its specificity is unknown. This specimen comes from a study of cytomegalovirus exposure and HLA in healthy donors. In germline, CDR1 is SEHNR, CDR2 FQNEAQ (reference sequence). The length of the CDR3 is 17 residues. V was pared by 2 bases and J by 0 bases, with 15 bases between. 60 Vbeta and 13 Jbeta primers were used in PCR. The assay was immunoSEQ multiplex PCR, and TCRdb's table has in-frame clones only and misses some. The table includes about 140,000 clones, around 57% detected once. Study outcomes and limitations: Within a later analysis, the majority of CMV-associated TCR beta chains appeared HLA-restricted. In a later analysis, V- and J-gene trimming of beta chains associated with a DCLRE1C missense variant, replicated independently.

The clonotype comes from a male donor in good health and CMV-seronegative. The chain is built from TRBV7-9 and TRBJ2-3; D is perhaps TRBD2 (7 bases). The sample comprised PBMCs. Written as DNA, the CDR3 is TGTGCCAGCAGCTTATTAGTCAAGGGGGGGAGCACAGATACGCAGTATTTT. Its protein product is CASSLLVKGGSTDTQYF.